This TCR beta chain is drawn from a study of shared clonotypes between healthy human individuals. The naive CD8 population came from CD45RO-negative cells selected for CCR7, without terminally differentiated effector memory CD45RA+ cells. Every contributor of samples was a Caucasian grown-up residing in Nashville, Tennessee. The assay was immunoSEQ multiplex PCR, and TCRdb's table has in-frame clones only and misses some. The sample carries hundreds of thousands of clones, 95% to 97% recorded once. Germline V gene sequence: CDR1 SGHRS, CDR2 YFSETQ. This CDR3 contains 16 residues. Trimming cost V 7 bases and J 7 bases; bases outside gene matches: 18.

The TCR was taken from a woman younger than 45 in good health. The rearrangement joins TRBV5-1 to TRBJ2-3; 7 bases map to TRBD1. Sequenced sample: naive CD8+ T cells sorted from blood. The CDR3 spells CASVQKGAGKNHTQYF. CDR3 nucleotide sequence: TGCGCCAGCGTCCAGAAGGGGGCAGGGAAGAATCATACGCAGTATTTT.